This T cell receptor beta chain was recorded in a study of blood T cell repertoires in COVID-19. Assay used: immunoSEQ multiplex PCR; TCRdb lists only in-frame clones, some missing. The data hold some 270,000 clones, with roughly 85% observed a single time. Assignment of participants to cohorts was predicated upon participant-reported clinical history. This TCR was sampled from a woman aged 45-60 years with acute COVID-19. Sequencing was carried out using PBMCs or T cells enriched from blood (not recorded which).

CDR3 DNA sequence: TGTGCCAGCAGTTTTAGCGGGGAAGAGACCCAGTACTTC. Translation: CASSFSGEETQYF. J is TRBJ2-5 and V is TRBV11-3; TRBD2 matches 8 bases. With V trimmed by 6 bases and J by 3 bases, 3 bases remained unmatched. There are 13 residues in the CDR3. The germline gives CDR1 SGHNT, CDR2 YENEEA.